The entry below gives a single T cell receptor beta chain sequence along with its context. The data derive from a study of T cells after yellow fever vaccination. Study-level background: Low-cell-number fractions were prepared with SMART-Seq v4 Ultra Low Input.

The V gene's germline CDR1 is MNHEY and CDR2 SVGAGI. V shed 0 bases and J shed 5 bases, with 13 bases lying between them. This CDR3 spans 15 amino acids. Using its own MiXCR run on the 5' RACE reads, TCRdb lists one record per CDR3 protein. Here the sample spans tens of thousands of distinct CDR3 sequences, roughly 7.7% being singletons. The clonotype originates from a man under 40 who received the YFV17D yellow fever vaccine. This specimen consisted of CD8+ T cells sorted from PBMCs, obtained on the day of the yellow fever booster vaccination. The rearrangement links TRBV6-5 to TRBJ1-2; D unclear. The CDR3 nucleotides are TGTGCCAGCAGTTACTCGACTCCCCAACTATATGGCTACACCTTC. Residues: CASSYSTPQLYGYTF.